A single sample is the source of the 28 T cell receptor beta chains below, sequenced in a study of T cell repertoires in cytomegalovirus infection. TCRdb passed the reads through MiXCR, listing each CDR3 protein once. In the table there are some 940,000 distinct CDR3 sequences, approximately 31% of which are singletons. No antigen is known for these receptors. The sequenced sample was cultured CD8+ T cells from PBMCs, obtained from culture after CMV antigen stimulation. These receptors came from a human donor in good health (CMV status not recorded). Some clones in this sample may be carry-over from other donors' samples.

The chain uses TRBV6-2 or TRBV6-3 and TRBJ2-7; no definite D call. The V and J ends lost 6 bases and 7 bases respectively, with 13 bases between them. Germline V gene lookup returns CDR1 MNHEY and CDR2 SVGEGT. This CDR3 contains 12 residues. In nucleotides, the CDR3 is TGTGCCAGCAGCTCGACATTAGAAGAGCAGTACGTC. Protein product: CASSSTLEEQYV.

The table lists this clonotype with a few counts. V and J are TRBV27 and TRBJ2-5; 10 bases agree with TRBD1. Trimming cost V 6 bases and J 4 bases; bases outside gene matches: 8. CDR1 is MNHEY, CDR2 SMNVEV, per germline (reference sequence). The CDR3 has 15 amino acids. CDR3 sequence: CASSLMTGGGETQYF. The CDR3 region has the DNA TGTGCCAGCAGCTTAATGACAGGGGGCGGAGAGACCCAGTACTTC.

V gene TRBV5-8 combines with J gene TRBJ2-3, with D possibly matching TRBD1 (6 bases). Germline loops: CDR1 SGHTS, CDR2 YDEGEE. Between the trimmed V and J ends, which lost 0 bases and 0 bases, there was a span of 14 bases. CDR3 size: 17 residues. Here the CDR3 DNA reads TGTGCCAGCAGCTTGGGGGCAGGGGAATTCAGCACAGATACGCAGTATTTT. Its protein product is CASSLGAGEFSTDTQYF.

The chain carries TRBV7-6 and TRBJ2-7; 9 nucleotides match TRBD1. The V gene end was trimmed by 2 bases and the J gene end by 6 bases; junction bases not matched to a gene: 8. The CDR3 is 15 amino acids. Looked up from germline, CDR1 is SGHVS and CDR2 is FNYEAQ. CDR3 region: CASSLWGTGYAEQYF. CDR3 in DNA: TGTGCCAGCAGCTTATGGGGGACAGGGTATGCCGAGCAGTACTTC.

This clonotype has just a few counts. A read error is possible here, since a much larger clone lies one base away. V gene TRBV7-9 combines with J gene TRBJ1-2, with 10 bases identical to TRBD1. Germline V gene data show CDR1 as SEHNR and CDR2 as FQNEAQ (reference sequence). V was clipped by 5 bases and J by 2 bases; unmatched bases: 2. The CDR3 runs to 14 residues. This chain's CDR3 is CASSAGQGNYGYTF. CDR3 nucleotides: TGTGCCAGCAGCGCGGGACAGGGGAACTATGGCTACACCTTC.

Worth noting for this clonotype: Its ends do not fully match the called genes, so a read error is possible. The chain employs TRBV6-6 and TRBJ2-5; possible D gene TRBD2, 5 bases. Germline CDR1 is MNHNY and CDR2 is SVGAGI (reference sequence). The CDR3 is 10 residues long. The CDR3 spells CASRGEAQYF. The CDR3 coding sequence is TGTGCCAGCAGGGGAGAGGCCCAGTACTTC.

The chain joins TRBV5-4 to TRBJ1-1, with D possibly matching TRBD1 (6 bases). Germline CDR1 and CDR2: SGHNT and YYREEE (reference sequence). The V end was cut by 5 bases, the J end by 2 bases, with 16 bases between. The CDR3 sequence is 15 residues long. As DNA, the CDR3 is TGTGCCAGCAGTTTTAACAGGGAAAGAAACACTGAAGCTTTCTTT. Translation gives CASSFNRERNTEAFF.

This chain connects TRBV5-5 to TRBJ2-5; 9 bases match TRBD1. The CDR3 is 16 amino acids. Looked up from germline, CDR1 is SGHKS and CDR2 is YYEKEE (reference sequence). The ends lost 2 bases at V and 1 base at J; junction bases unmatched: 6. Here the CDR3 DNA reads TGTGCCAGCAGCTTCCGGACAGGGGACTTCCAAGAGACCCAGTACTTC. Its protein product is CASSFRTGDFQETQYF.

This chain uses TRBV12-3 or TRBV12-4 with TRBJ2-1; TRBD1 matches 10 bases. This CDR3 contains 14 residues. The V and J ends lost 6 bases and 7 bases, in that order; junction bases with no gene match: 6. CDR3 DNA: TGTGCCAGCAGGGCGGGACAGGGGCGAAATGAGCAGTTCTTC. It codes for CASRAGQGRNEQFF.

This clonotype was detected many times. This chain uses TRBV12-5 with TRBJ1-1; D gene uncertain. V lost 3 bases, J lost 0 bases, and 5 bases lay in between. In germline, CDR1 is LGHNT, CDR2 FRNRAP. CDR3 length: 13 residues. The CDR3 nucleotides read TGTGCTAGTGGTTTTCTACTGAACACTGAAGCTTTCTTT. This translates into CASGFLLNTEAFF.

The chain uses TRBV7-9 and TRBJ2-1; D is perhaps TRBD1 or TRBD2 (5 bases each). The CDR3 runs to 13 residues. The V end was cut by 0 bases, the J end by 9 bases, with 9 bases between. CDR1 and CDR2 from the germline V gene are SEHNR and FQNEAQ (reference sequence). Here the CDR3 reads CASSLAGRPEQFF. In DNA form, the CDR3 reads TGTGCCAGCAGCTTAGCGGGACGACCTGAGCAGTTCTTC.

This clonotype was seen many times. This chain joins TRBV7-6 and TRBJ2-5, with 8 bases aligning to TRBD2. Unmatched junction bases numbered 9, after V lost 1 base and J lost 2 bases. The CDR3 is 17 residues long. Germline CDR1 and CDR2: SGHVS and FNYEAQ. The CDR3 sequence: CASSLEGQTGGQETQYF. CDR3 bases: TGTGCCAGCAGCTTAGAAGGCCAGACGGGGGGGCAAGAGACCCAGTACTTC. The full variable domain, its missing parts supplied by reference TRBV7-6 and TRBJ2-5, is GAGVSQSPRYKVTKRGQDVALRCDPISGHVSLYWYRQALGQGPEFLTYFNYEAQQDKSGLPNDRFSAERPEGSISTLTIQRTEQRDSAMYRCASSLEGQTGGQETQYFGPGTRLLVL.

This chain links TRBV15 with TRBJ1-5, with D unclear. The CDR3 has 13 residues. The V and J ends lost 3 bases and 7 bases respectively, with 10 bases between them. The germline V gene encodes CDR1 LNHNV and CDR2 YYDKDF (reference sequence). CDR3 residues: CATSSAAGQPQHF. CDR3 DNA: TGTGCCACCAGCAGTGCCGCGGGGCAGCCCCAGCATTTT.

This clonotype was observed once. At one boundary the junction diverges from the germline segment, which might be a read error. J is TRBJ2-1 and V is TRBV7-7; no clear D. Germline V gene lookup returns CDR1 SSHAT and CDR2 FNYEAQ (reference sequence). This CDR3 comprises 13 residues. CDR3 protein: CASSFRLYNEQFF. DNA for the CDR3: TGTGCTAGCAGCTTTAGACTTTACAATGAGCAGTTCTTC.

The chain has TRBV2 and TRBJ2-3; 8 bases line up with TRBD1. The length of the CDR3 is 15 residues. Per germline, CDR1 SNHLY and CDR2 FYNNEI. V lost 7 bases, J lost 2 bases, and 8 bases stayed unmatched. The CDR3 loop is CASNRGQAPTDTQYF. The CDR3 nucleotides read TGTGCCAGCAATCGGGGACAGGCCCCCACAGATACGCAGTATTTT. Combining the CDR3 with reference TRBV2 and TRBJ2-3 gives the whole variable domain EPEVTQTPSHQVTQMGQEVILRCVPISNHLYFYWYRQILGQKVEFLVSFYNNEISEKSEIFDDQFSVERPDGSNFTLKIRSTKLEDSAMYFCASNRGQAPTDTQYFGPGTRLTVL.

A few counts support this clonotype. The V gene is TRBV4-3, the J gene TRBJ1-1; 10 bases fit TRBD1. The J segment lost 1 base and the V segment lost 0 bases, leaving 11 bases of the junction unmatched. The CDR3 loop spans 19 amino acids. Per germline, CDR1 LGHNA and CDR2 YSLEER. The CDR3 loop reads CASSQDHTLGQGWNTEAFF. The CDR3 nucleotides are TGCGCCAGCAGCCAAGATCATACCCTGGGACAGGGGTGGAACACTGAAGCTTTCTTT.

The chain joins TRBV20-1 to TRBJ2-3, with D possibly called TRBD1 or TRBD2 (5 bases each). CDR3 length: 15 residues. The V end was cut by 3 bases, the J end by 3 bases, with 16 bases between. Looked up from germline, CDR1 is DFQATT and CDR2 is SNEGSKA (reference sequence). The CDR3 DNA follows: TGCAGTGCTAGGGGGACCATAGAAATTACAGATACGCAGTATTTT. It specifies CSARGTIEITDTQYF.

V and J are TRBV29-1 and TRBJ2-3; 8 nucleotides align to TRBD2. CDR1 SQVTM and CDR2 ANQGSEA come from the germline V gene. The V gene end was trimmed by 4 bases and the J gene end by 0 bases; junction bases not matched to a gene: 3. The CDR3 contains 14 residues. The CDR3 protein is CSVAGGVSTDTQYF. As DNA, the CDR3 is TGCAGCGTTGCCGGGGGGGTTAGCACAGATACGCAGTATTTT.

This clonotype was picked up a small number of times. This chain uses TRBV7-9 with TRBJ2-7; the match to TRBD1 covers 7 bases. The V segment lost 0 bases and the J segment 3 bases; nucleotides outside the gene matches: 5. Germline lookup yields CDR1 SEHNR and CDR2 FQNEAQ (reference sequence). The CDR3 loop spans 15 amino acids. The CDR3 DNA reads TGTGCCAGCAGCTTAGCGCGACAGGGCCTCTACGAGCAGTACTTC. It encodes CASSLARQGLYEQYF.

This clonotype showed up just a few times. CDR3 loop: CASSHDKSSYNSPLHF. As DNA, the CDR3 is TGTGCCAGCAGCCATGACAAGAGCTCCTATAATTCACCCCTCCACTTT. The chain employs TRBV7-9 and TRBJ1-6; D remains unclear. The CDR3 loop spans 16 amino acids. The germline gives CDR1 SEHNR, CDR2 FQNEAQ (reference sequence). The V end lost 5 bases, the J end lost 0 bases, and 11 bases lay between the germline ends. Drawing the rest from reference TRBV7-9 and TRBJ1-6, the complete variable domain is DTGVSQNPRHKITKRGQNVTFRCDPISEHNRLYWYRQTLGQGPEFLTYFQNEAQLEKSRLLSDRFSAERPKGSFSTLEIQRTEQGDSAMYLCASSHDKSSYNSPLHFGNGTRLTVT.

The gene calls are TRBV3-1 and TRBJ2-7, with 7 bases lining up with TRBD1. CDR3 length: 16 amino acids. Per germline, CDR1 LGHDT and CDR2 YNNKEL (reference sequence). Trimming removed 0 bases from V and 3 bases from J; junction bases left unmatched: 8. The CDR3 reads CASSQERSGGFYEQYF. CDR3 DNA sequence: TGTGCCAGCAGCCAAGAACGTTCAGGGGGTTTCTACGAGCAGTACTTC.

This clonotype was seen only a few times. CDR3 coding DNA: TGTGCCAGCAGTTACTCGACAGGGTTACTCTATGGCTACACCTTC. This translates into CASSYSTGLLYGYTF. The genes are TRBV6-8 and TRBJ1-2, with TRBD1 matching 7 bases. The V and J ends lost 0 bases and 4 bases, in that order; junction bases with no gene match: 5. The germline gives CDR1 MNHGY, CDR2 SAAAGT. This CDR3 is built from 15 residues.

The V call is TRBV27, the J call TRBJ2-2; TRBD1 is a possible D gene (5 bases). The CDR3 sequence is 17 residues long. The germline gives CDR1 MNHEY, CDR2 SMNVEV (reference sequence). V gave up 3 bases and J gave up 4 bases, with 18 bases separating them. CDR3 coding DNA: TGTGCCAGCAGTTTTTTCAAGCAGACAGACTTCACCGGGGAGCTGTTTTTT. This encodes CASSFFKQTDFTGELFF.

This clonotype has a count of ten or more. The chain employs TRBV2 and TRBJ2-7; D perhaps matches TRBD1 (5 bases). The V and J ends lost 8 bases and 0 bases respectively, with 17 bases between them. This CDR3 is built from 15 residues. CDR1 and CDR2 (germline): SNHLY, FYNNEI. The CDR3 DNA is TGTGCCAGCGACTTCCTCAGGGTTAGCTCCTACGAGCAGTACGTC. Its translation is CASDFLRVSSYEQYV.

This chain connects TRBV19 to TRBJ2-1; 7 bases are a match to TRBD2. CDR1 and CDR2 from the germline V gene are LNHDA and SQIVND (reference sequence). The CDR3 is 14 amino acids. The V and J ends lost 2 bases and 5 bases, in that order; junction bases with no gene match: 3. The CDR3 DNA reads TGTGCCAGTAGTATACTAGCGGTAAACAATGAGCAGTTCTTC. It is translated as CASSILAVNNEQFF.

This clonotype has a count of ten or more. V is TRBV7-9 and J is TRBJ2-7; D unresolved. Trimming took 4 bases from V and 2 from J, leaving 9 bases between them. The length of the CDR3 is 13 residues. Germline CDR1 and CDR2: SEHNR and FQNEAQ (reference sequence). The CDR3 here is CASSYFGAYEQYF. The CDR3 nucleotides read TGTGCCAGCAGCTACTTCGGAGCCTACGAGCAGTACTTC.

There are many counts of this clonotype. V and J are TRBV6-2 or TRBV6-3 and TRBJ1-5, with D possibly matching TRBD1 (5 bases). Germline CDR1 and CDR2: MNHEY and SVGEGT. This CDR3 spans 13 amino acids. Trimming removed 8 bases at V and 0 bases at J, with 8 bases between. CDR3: CASGHYSNQPQHF. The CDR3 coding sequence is TGTGCCAGCGGACACTATAGCAATCAGCCCCAGCATTTT.

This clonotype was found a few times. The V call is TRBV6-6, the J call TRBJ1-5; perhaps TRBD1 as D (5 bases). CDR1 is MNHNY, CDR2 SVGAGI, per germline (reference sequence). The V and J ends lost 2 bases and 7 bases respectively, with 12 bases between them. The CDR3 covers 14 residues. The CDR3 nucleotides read TGTGCCAGCAGTTACATTCGAGGGGACCAGCCCCAGCATTTT. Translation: CASSYIRGDQPQHF.